This T cell receptor (beta chain) appears in the sequencing data of a study of T cell changes during pregnancy in multiple sclerosis (dated by TCRdb to between 2018 and 2021). Background for the entire study: The study examined how the T cell repertoire changed over the course of pregnancy in women with multiple sclerosis.

About this clone itself: Its antigen remains unidentified. No base-level quality is on record; no much larger clone is a single base apart.

The library was made by the immunoSEQ multiplex PCR assay. This is the immuneACCESS table as TCRdb keeps it, with only in-frame sequences that have V and J called. A part of the clones is gone; compared with another copy, unresolved V genes explain less than half, and the rest is unexplained. Within this sample are approximately 61,000 clones, with 90% of them counted one time only. The ten largest make up around 3.3% of the sample. CDR1 and CDR2, looked up from the germline V gene, are SGHTA and FQGTGA. From cysteine to phenylalanine, the CDR3 is 15 amino acids long. Only the CDR3 portion is preserved as DNA: 45 bases, with reading frame beginning at the first base. V is pared back by 3 bases and J by 1 base, with 12 bases lying between the germline termini.

The chain is encoded by TRBV7-3 joined to TRBJ1-1; TRBD1 is possibly the D segment (5 matching bases). This receptor was identified in a female donor in good health, enrolled as a control in a pregnancy study. The sample was peripheral blood, taken in the first trimester of pregnancy. The DNA sequence is TGTGCCAGCAGCTTTACCGGGGGTTCGAACACTGAAGCTTTCTTT. Its product reads: CASSFTGGSNTEAFF.